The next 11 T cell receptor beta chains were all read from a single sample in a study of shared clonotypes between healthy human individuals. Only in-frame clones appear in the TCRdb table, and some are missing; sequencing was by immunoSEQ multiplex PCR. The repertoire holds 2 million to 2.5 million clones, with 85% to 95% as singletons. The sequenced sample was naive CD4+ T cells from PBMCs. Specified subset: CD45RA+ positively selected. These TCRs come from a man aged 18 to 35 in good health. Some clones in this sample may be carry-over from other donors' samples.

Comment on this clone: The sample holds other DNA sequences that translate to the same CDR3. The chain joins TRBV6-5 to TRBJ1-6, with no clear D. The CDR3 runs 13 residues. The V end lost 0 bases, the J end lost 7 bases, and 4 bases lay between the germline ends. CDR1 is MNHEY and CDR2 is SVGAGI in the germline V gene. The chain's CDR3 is CASSYSRNSPLHF. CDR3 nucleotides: TGTGCCAGCAGTTACTCACGGAATTCACCCCTCCACTTT.

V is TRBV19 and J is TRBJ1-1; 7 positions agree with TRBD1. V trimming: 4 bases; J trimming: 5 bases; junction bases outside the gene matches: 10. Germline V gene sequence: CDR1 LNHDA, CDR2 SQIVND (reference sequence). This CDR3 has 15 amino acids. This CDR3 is CASSRAGTAGTEAFF. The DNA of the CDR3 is TGTGCCAGTAGTAGGGCCGGGACAGCAGGGACTGAAGCTTTCTTT.

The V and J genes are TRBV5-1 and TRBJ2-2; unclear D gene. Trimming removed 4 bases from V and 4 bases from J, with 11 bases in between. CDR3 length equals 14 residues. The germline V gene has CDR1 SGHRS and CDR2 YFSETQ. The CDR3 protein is CASSPSGVTGELFF. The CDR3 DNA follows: TGCGCCAGCAGCCCCTCTGGGGTCACCGGGGAGCTGTTTTTT.

The CDR3 DNA sequence: TGTGCCAGCAGCTTAGGCGGGGTGAGCTATGGCTACACCTTC. It translates to CASSLGGVSYGYTF. This chain connects TRBV7-2 to TRBJ1-2; D remains ambiguous. Germline V CDR1 and CDR2: SGHTA, FQGNSA. The CDR3 runs 14 residues. V was pared by 1 base and J by 4 bases, with 10 bases between.

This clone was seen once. CDR3 DNA: TGTGCCAGCAGTGACTCAGATTATGGCTACACCTTC. Translated, it gives CASSDSDYGYTF. The chain combines TRBV6-1 with TRBJ1-2; D remains unclear. Germline assignment: CDR1 MNHNS and CDR2 SASEGT. The V gene lost 3 bases and the J gene lost 5 bases, with 7 bases spanning the gap. The CDR3 contains 12 residues.

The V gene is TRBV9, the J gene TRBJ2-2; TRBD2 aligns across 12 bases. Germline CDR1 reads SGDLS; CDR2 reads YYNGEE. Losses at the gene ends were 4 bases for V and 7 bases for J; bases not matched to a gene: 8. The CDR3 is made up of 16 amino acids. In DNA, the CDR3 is TGTGCCAGCAGCCCAGGACTAGCGGGGTCCATCGGGGAGCTGTTTTTT. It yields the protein CASSPGLAGSIGELFF.

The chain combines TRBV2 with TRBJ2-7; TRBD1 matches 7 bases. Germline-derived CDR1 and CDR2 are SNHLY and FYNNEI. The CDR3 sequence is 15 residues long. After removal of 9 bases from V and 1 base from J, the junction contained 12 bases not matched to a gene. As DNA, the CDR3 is TGTGCCAGTGAAGCTCTGAGACAGGGATCCTACGAGCAGTACTTC. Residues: CASEALRQGSYEQYF.

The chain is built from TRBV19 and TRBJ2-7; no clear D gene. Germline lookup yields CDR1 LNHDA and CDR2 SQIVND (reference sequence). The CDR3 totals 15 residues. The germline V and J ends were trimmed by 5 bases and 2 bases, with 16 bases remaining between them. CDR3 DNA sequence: TGTGCCAGTAGTCCCCCCGCAGCGCTGGCCTACGAGCAGTACTTC. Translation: CASSPPAALAYEQYF.

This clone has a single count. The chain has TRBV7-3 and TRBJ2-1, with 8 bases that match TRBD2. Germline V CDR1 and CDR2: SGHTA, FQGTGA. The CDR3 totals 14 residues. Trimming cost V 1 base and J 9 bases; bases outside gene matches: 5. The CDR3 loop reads CASSLIAGGGEQFF. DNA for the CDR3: TGTGCCAGCAGCTTAATCGCGGGAGGAGGTGAGCAGTTCTTC.

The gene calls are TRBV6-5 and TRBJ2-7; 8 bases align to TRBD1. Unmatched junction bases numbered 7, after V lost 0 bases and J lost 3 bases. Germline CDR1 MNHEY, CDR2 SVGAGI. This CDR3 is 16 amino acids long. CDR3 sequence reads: CASSYSSQQGGYEQYF. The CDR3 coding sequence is TGTGCCAGCAGTTACTCGAGTCAACAGGGGGGCTACGAGCAGTACTTC.

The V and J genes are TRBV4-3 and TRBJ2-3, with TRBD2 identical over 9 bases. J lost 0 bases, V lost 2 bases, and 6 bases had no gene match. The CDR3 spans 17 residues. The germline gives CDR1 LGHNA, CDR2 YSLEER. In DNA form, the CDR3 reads TGCGCCAGCAGCCAAACCCTAGCGGGGACTAGCACAGATACGCAGTATTTT. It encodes CASSQTLAGTSTDTQYF.